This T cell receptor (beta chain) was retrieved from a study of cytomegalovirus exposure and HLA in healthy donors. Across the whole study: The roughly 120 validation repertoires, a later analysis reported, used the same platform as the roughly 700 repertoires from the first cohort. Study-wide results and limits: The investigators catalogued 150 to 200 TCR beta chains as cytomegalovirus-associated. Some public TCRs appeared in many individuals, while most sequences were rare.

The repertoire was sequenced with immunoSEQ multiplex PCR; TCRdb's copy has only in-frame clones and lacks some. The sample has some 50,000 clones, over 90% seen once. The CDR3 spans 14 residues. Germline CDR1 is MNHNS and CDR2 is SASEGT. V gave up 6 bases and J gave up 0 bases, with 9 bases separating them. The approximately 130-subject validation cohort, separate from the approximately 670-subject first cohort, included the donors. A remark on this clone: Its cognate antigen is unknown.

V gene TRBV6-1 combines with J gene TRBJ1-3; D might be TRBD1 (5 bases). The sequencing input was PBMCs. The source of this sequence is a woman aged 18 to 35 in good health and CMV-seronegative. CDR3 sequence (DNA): TGTGCCAGCAGCGGGGGACCCTCTGGAAACACCATATATTTT. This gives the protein CASSGGPSGNTIYF.